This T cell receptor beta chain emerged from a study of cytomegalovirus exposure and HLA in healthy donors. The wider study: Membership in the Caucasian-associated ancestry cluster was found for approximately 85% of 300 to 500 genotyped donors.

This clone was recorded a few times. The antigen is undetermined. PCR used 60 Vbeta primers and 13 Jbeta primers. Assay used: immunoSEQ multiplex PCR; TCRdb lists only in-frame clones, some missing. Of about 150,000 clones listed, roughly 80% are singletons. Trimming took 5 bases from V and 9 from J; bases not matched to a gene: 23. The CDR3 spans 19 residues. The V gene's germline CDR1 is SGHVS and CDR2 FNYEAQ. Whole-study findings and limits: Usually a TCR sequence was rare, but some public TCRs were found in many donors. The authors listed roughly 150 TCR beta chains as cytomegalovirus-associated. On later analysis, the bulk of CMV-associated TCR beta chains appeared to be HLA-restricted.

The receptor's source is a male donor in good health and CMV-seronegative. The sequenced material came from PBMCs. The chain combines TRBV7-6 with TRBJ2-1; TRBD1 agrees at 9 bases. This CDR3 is CASSLSPRDRVQYRGEQFF. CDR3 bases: TGTGCCAGCAGCCTTTCCCCCCGGGACAGGGTTCAATATAGGGGTGAGCAGTTCTTC.